The 22 T cell receptor beta chains listed next were all sequenced from one sample in a study of CD8+ T cells in alopecia areata. Treatment described: oral pan-JAK inhibitor, 5-10 mg twice daily. Following extraction, RNA underwent reverse transcription to cDNA, which served as the sequencing template. Method: immunoSEQ multiplex PCR; TCRdb's copy keeps in-frame clones and lacks some. Counted here are roughly 200,000 clones, less than 45% occurring once; the ten biggest clones make up almost 0.5%. The sample here was CD4+ T cells sorted from blood, taken between weeks 30 and 35, from a patient treated with tofacitinib. The receptors derive from a human donor with alopecia areata.

This chain joins TRBV2 and TRBJ1-2; D is uncertain. The V gene's germline CDR1 is SNHLY and CDR2 FYNNEI. Between the trimmed V and J ends, which lost 3 bases and 2 bases, there was a span of 4 bases. The CDR3 contains 12 residues. The DNA of the CDR3 is TGTGCCAGCAGTGAGCAGAACTATGGCTACACCTTC. This translates into CASSEQNYGYTF.

V usage is TRBV7-9 and J usage is TRBJ2-5; 10 bases line up with TRBD1. Per germline, CDR1 SEHNR and CDR2 FQNEAQ (reference sequence). The CDR3 is 16 residues long. J lost 4 bases, V lost 3 bases, and 8 bases had no gene match. The CDR3 region is CASSFTGTGVRETQYF. The CDR3 DNA is TGTGCCAGCAGCTTTACCGGGACAGGGGTTCGAGAGACCCAGTACTTC.

Comments on this clone: This same CDR3 is encoded by further DNA sequences in the sample. V gene TRBV5-1 combines with J gene TRBJ2-3; no clear D. V gave up 4 bases and J gave up 0 bases, with 3 bases separating them. Germline V gene lookup returns CDR1 SGHRS and CDR2 YFSETQ. CDR3 length equals 12 residues. The CDR3 nucleotides read TGCGCCAGCAGCCTGAGCACAGATACGCAGTATTTT. Protein: CASSLSTDTQYF. The full variable domain, rest sourced from reference TRBV5-1 and TRBJ2-3, is KAGVTQTPRYLIKTRGQQVTLSCSPISGHRSVSWYQQTPGQGLQFLFEYFSETQRNKGNFPGRFSGRQFSNSRSEMNVSTLELGDSALYLCASSLSTDTQYFGPGTRLTVL.

This chain links TRBV15 with TRBJ2-5, with D perhaps assigned TRBD1 or TRBD2 (6 bases each). Germline V gene lookup returns CDR1 LNHNV and CDR2 YYDKDF (reference sequence). This CDR3 spans 15 amino acids. Trimming removed 0 bases at V and 0 bases at J, with 8 bases between. The CDR3 here is CATSREGGYQETQYF. The CDR3 nucleotides read TGTGCCACCAGCAGAGAAGGGGGGTACCAAGAGACCCAGTACTTC.

This clone was detected a few times. At one boundary the junction diverges from the germline segment, which might be a read error. The CDR3 spells CASSPDVGRVTDTQYF. In nucleotides, the CDR3 is TGTGCTAGCAGCCCCGATGTCGGGAGGGTCACAGATACGCAGTATTTT. The V call is TRBV7-7, the J call TRBJ2-3, with 8 bases that match TRBD2. Germline loops: CDR1 SSHAT, CDR2 FNYEAQ (reference sequence). The CDR3 has 16 residues.

The V gene is TRBV15, the J gene TRBJ2-3; no reliable D call. Trimming removed 4 bases at V and 6 bases at J, with 14 bases between. Germline V gene sequence: CDR1 LNHNV, CDR2 YYDKDF (reference sequence). The CDR3 sequence is 14 residues long. CDR3 coding DNA: TGTGCCACCAGCAAAAGGCTCGCTAGGGATACGCAGTATTTT. Translating it yields CATSKRLARDTQYF.

The V gene is TRBV10-3, the J gene TRBJ2-7; D unclear. V was trimmed by 6 bases and J by 0 bases, leaving 15 bases between them. Germline V gene data show CDR1 as ENHRY and CDR2 as SYGVKD. The CDR3 runs 15 residues. The CDR3 coding sequence is TGTGCCATCAGCCGCCTGGACGGCGACTCCTACGAGCAGTACTTC. It translates to CAISRLDGDSYEQYF.

The V call is TRBV9, the J call TRBJ1-1; 8 bases match TRBD1. Germline CDR1 is SGDLS and CDR2 is YYNGEE. V dropped 4 bases and J dropped 4; count of bases not matched to a gene: 6. The CDR3 totals 14 residues. In nucleotides, the CDR3 is TGTGCCAGCAGCAGAGGACAGGGTCGCACTGAAGCTTTCTTT. It is translated as CASSRGQGRTEAFF.

This clone has just a few counts. V and J are TRBV5-1 and TRBJ2-2; tentatively, D is TRBD1 (5 bases). Germline V gives CDR1 SGHRS, CDR2 YFSETQ. The V end lost 0 bases, the J end lost 7 bases, and 13 bases lay between the germline ends. The CDR3 sequence is 15 residues long. In DNA form, the CDR3 reads TGCGCCAGCAGCTTGGCCACAGATAGGGGCGGGGAGCTGTTTTTT. This translates into CASSLATDRGGELFF.

The chain employs TRBV6-1 and TRBJ1-1, with a weak D call TRBD1 (5 bases). The CDR3 length is 14 residues. The V end lost 6 bases, the J end lost 1 base, and 12 bases lay between the germline ends. CDR1 and CDR2 (germline): MNHNS, SASEGT. This CDR3 is CASRGTWANTEAFF. In DNA, the CDR3 is TGTGCCAGCAGGGGGACTTGGGCGAACACTGAAGCTTTCTTT.

This clone has more than one count but fewer than ten. Additional DNA sequences in this sample encode the identical CDR3. The J gene is TRBJ1-3, the V gene TRBV7-9; D gene ambiguous. The V end lost 5 bases, the J end lost 4 bases, and 9 bases lay between the germline ends. The CDR3 runs to 13 residues. Germline values: CDR1 SEHNR, CDR2 FQNEAQ (reference sequence). The CDR3 DNA is TGTGCCAGCAGCCCCGGACCCGGAAACACCATATATTTT. It specifies CASSPGPGNTIYF. The full variable domain, its missing parts supplied by reference TRBV7-9 and TRBJ1-3, is DTGVSQNPRHKITKRGQNVTFRCDPISEHNRLYWYRQTLGQGPEFLTYFQNEAQLEKSRLLSDRFSAERPKGSFSTLEIQRTEQGDSAMYLCASSPGPGNTIYFGEGSWLTVV.

This clone was observed a handful of times. The chain recombines TRBV30 with TRBJ1-2; 8 bases match TRBD1. The ends lost 5 bases at V and 0 bases at J; junction bases unmatched: 5. Germline CDR1 GTSNPN, CDR2 SVGIG (reference sequence). This CDR3 is 14 amino acids long. This chain's CDR3 is CAWSGQATNYGYTF. The CDR3 nucleotides are TGTGCCTGGTCGGGACAGGCTACTAACTATGGCTACACCTTC.

The chain links TRBV11-3 to TRBJ2-1; the D gene is possibly TRBD2 (6 bases). This CDR3 has 12 residues. Per the germline V gene, CDR1 is SGHNT and CDR2 is YENEEA. Trimming shortened V by 8 bases and J by 5 bases, and 10 bases separated the two germline ends. The chain's CDR3 is CASGPGDNEQFF. CDR3 sequence (DNA): TGTGCCAGCGGACCGGGGGACAATGAGCAGTTCTTC.

This clone has only a few counts. This chain uses TRBV29-1 with TRBJ2-5, with D perhaps matching TRBD1 (6 bases). V was trimmed by 6 bases and J by 1 base, leaving 12 bases between them. There are 13 residues in the CDR3. From germline, CDR1 is SQVTM and CDR2 ANQGSEA. CDR3 bases: TGCAGCGTGAAAGGACAGTCCCAAGAGACCCAGTACTTC. This gives the protein CSVKGQSQETQYF.

The gene calls are TRBV28 and TRBJ1-2, with TRBD1 matching over 8 bases. This CDR3 is 15 amino acids long. From germline, CDR1 is MDHEN and CDR2 SYDVKM. With 5 bases clipped from V and 4 bases from J, the junction kept 9 bases outside the gene matches. CDR3 region: CASSHPSGTGYGYTF. CDR3 coding DNA: TGTGCCAGCAGTCATCCCTCCGGGACAGGCTATGGCTACACCTTC.

The sample holds a few counts of this clone. The chain combines TRBV29-1 with TRBJ2-3; tentative D call: TRBD2 (6 bases). The CDR3 has 13 residues. Germline V gene lookup returns CDR1 SQVTM and CDR2 ANQGSEA. V dropped 3 bases and J dropped 2 bases, with 9 bases sitting between them. The CDR3 DNA reads as TGCAGCGTTGAGGGGACTCTCACAGATACGCAGTATTTT. Its translation: CSVEGTLTDTQYF.

V usage is TRBV6-5 and J usage is TRBJ2-7; D unclear. The CDR3 loop spans 14 amino acids. Germline V gene lookup returns CDR1 MNHEY and CDR2 SVGAGI. The V gene lost 0 bases and the J gene lost 0 bases, with 6 bases spanning the gap. DNA for the CDR3: TGTGCCAGCAGTTACTCGTTTACCTCCTACGAGCAGTACTTC. Translated: CASSYSFTSYEQYF.

The rearrangement uses TRBV18 and TRBJ2-4, with a tentative D call TRBD1 (5 bases). The CDR3 has 14 amino acids. CDR1 is KGHSH, CDR2 LQKENI, per germline. Trimming removed 0 bases from V and 5 bases from J, with 8 bases in between. The CDR3 loop reads CASSPPETENIQYF. In DNA form, the CDR3 reads TGTGCCAGCTCACCACCGGAGACAGAAAACATTCAGTACTTC.

This clone has a handful of counts. The chain employs TRBV29-1 and TRBJ1-5; D possibly corresponds to TRBD1 (6 bases). The CDR3 loop spans 13 amino acids. Germline V lookup: CDR1 SQVTM, CDR2 ANQGSEA. The V end lost 6 bases, the J end lost 0 bases, and 9 bases lay between the germline ends. The CDR3 reads CSVMDSSNQPQHF. CDR3 sequence (DNA): TGCAGCGTGATGGACAGTAGCAATCAGCCCCAGCATTTT.

The chain carries TRBV5-6 and TRBJ2-5; D may be TRBD1 or TRBD2 (5 bases each). V was trimmed by 2 bases and J by 1 base, leaving 12 bases between them. Looked up from germline, CDR1 is SGHDT and CDR2 is YYEEEE. This CDR3 comprises 15 residues. The DNA of the CDR3 is TGTGCCAGCAGCTTCTCCGGGACGATCCAAGAGACCCAGTACTTC. It encodes CASSFSGTIQETQYF.

This clone was seen a few times. CDR3 region: CASSQAAGAKNIQYF. The CDR3 nucleotides read TGTGCCAGCAGCCAAGCCGCGGGAGCCAAAAACATTCAGTACTTC. The rearrangement uses TRBV4-2 and TRBJ2-4, with D possibly TRBD2 on 5 matching bases. V gave up 1 base and J gave up 0 bases, with 7 bases separating them. Germline values: CDR1 LGHNA, CDR2 YNFKEQ. The CDR3 loop spans 15 amino acids.

The J gene is TRBJ2-3, the V gene TRBV29-1; D is unresolved. In germline, CDR1 is SQVTM, CDR2 ANQGSEA. V dropped 4 bases and J dropped 3 bases, with 14 bases sitting between them. CDR3 length: 14 amino acids. The CDR3 DNA sequence: TGCAGCGTTGTGGGATTTCCGCAAACAGATACGCAGTATTTT. Translation: CSVVGFPQTDTQYF.